The clone carrying this TCR beta chain has just a few counts. This CDR3 is built from 13 residues. The V and J ends lost 5 bases and 1 base respectively, with 8 bases between them. This sample stems from a study of blood T cell repertoires in COVID-19. Study context: PBMCs, B-cell-depleted T cells, or T cells were the source of the cDNA or gDNA that made up the material.

In the original workflow: Amplifying reference gene primers gave estimates of nucleated cell counts. Data came from immunoSEQ multiplex PCR; TCRdb stores just in-frame clones and leaves some out. D and trimming were read from the DNA, whereas the V and J calls and clone size are those reported in that table. The sample carries roughly 150,000 clones, more than 75% recorded once. The rearrangement joins TRBV12-3 or TRBV12-4 to TRBJ1-1; D gene ambiguous. Sample: peripheral blood. This TCR was sampled from an elderly woman with COVID-19, enrolled during active disease. CDR3 loop: CASSGRRNTEAFF. The CDR3 DNA reads as TGTGCCAGCAGTGGGAGACGGAACACTGAAGCTTTCTTT.